Each of the 21 T cell receptor beta chains below was sequenced from the same sample in a study of OX40 agonist ivuxolimab in advanced cancers. Produced via immunoSEQ multiplex PCR; TCRdb's table is partial and in-frame only. The sample records 41,000 or so clones, 70% to 90% being singletons. Sequenced here: CD4+ or CD8+ T cells sorted from blood, sampled in a trial of the OX40 agonist ivuxolimab. All receptors derive from an adult with an advanced solid tumor such as melanoma, head and neck, liver or kidney cancer.

This clone is large in the sample. The CDR3 protein is CASRLTATSGNTIYF. CDR3 coding DNA: TGTGCCAGCAGATTGACAGCAACATCTGGAAACACCATATATTTT. V and J are TRBV2 and TRBJ1-3, with D possibly matching TRBD1 (5 bases). Germline loops: CDR1 SNHLY, CDR2 FYNNEI. This CDR3 region has 15 residues. The V gene lost 6 bases and the J gene lost 1 base, with 13 bases spanning the gap. The full variable domain, completed using reference TRBV2 and TRBJ1-3, is EPEVTQTPSHQVTQMGQEVILRCVPISNHLYFYWYRQILGQKVEFLVSFYNNEISEKSEIFDDQFSVERPDGSNFTLKIRSTKLEDSAMYFCASRLTATSGNTIYFGEGSWLTVV.

CDR3 in DNA: TGTGCCAGCAGTTCCCCTCCCTTGACCTACGAGCAGTACTTC. Protein sequence: CASSSPPLTYEQYF. This chain connects TRBV28 to TRBJ2-7; no clear D gene. The V gene's germline CDR1 is MDHEN and CDR2 SYDVKM. Trimming stripped 4 bases from V and 2 bases from J, with 12 bases between. This CDR3 has 14 amino acids.

This clone was seen only once. This chain connects TRBV15 to TRBJ2-3; unclear D gene. This CDR3 comprises 13 residues. The V and J ends lost 0 bases and 2 bases respectively, with 3 bases between them. Per the germline V gene, CDR1 is LNHNV and CDR2 is YYDKDF (reference sequence). The CDR3 loop is CATSRDATDTQYF. DNA for the CDR3: TGTGCCACCAGCAGAGACGCCACAGATACGCAGTATTTT.

The rearrangement links TRBV5-1 to TRBJ2-5; maybe TRBD1 (5 bases). Germline lookup yields CDR1 SGHRS and CDR2 YFSETQ. The germline V and J ends were trimmed by 1 base and 3 bases, with 7 bases remaining between them. The CDR3 contains 13 residues. CDR3 bases: TGCGCCAGCAGCTTGATGACAGAAGAGACCCAGTACTTC. Its protein is CASSLMTEETQYF.

The chain joins TRBV6-1 to TRBJ1-5, with TRBD1 as a possible D gene (5 bases). CDR3 length: 16 amino acids. Germline V gene data show CDR1 as MNHNS and CDR2 as SASEGT. Trimming took off 2 bases at V and 0 bases at J, with 11 bases between the two ends. The DNA of the CDR3 is TGTGCCAGCAGTGAAAGGGCAGGGATTAGCAATCAGCCCCAGCATTTT. Translated, it gives CASSERAGISNQPQHF.

The chain employs TRBV4-2 and TRBJ1-1; D uncertain. V was pared by 1 base and J by 5 bases, with 5 bases between. Germline CDR1 LGHNA, CDR2 YNFKEQ. CDR3 length equals 12 residues. The CDR3 loop is CASSQGMTEAFF. The CDR3 DNA follows: TGTGCCAGCAGCCAAGGTATGACTGAAGCTTTCTTT.

The J gene is TRBJ2-1, the V gene TRBV9, with D perhaps TRBD1 or TRBD2 (5 bases each). V was shortened by 4 bases and J by 4 bases, with 12 bases between the two germline ends. This CDR3 is 14 amino acids long. Germline V gene sequence: CDR1 SGDLS, CDR2 YYNGEE. This CDR3 is CASSPREGYNEQFF. The CDR3 nucleotides read TGTGCCAGCAGCCCCCGCGAGGGGTACAATGAGCAGTTCTTC. Full variable domain (outside the CDR3, taken from reference TRBV9 and TRBJ2-1): DSGVTQTPKHLITATGQRVTLRCSPRSGDLSVYWYQQSLDQGLQFLIQYYNGEERAKGNILERFSAQQFPDLHSELNLSSLELGDSALYFCASSPREGYNEQFFGPGTRLTVL.

This clone was seen a handful of times. The chain has TRBV6-5 and TRBJ2-3; D is perhaps TRBD2 (6 bases). Trimming stripped 2 bases from V and 1 base from J, with 7 bases between. Germline loops: CDR1 MNHEY, CDR2 SVGAGI. This CDR3 contains 14 residues. CDR3 nucleotide sequence: TGTGCCAGCAGTTACCGCGGGGGCACAGATACGCAGTATTTT. Translation gives CASSYRGGTDTQYF.

The genes are TRBV4-1 and TRBJ2-2; tentatively, D is TRBD1 or TRBD2 (5 bases each). Per germline, CDR1 MGHRA and CDR2 YSYEKL. This CDR3 has 16 amino acids. V lost 0 bases and J lost 5, with 13 bases in between. The DNA for the CDR3 is TGCGCCAGCAGCCAAGATCCCGGGGCAGGGACCGGGGAGCTGTTTTTT. It yields the protein CASSQDPGAGTGELFF.

The CDR3 is CASSLTSPGNEQFF. The CDR3 bases are TGTGCCAGCAGCCTGACTAGCCCGGGGAATGAGCAGTTCTTC. J is TRBJ2-1 and V is TRBV9; TRBD2 matches 7 bases. CDR3 length equals 14 residues. CDR1 and CDR2 (germline): SGDLS, YYNGEE. The ends lost 4 bases at V and 7 bases at J; junction bases unmatched: 8.

This rearrangement joins TRBV9 to TRBJ2-5; perhaps D is TRBD1 or TRBD2 (6 bases each). V shed 4 bases and J shed 3 bases, with 22 bases lying between them. From germline, CDR1 is SGDLS and CDR2 YYNGEE. CDR3 length: 17 amino acids. The CDR3 DNA is TGTGCCAGCAGCATCCCCCGTGTGGGGGGCTTGGAAGAGACCCAGTACTTC. As protein: CASSIPRVGGLEETQYF. The whole variable domain, filled in from reference TRBV9 and TRBJ2-5, reads DSGVTQTPKHLITATGQRVTLRCSPRSGDLSVYWYQQSLDQGLQFLIQYYNGEERAKGNILERFSAQQFPDLHSELNLSSLELGDSALYFCASSIPRVGGLEETQYFGPGTRLLVL.

The chain couples TRBV5-1 to TRBJ1-1, with D possibly TRBD1 on 6 matching bases. The V end lost 0 bases, the J end lost 5 bases, and 8 bases lay between the germline ends. Germline V gene data show CDR1 as SGHRS and CDR2 as YFSETQ. The CDR3 extends over 13 amino acids. DNA of the CDR3: TGCGCCAGCAGCTTGGGAGGGGGAACTGAAGCTTTCTTT. Its translation: CASSLGGGTEAFF.

The V and J genes are TRBV4-1 and TRBJ2-2; 9 positions match TRBD1. Germline loops: CDR1 MGHRA, CDR2 YSYEKL. This CDR3 contains 17 residues. V lost 1 base to trimming and J lost 4 bases; unmatched junction nucleotides: 7. In DNA form, the CDR3 reads TGCGCCAGCAGCCAAGTAGGGACAGGGCCATCCACCGGGGAGCTGTTTTTT. Its translation: CASSQVGTGPSTGELFF.

The chain uses TRBV9 and TRBJ1-1, with D unresolved. Trimming pared 0 bases from V and 4 bases from J, leaving 13 bases between. Germline assignment: CDR1 SGDLS and CDR2 YYNGEE. The CDR3 spans 15 residues. In nucleotides, the CDR3 is TGTGCCAGCAGCGTAGAGGGAGGGAGCAGCACTGAAGCTTTCTTT. It codes for CASSVEGGSSTEAFF.

V usage is TRBV11-2 and J usage is TRBJ1-1, with D possibly TRBD1 on 5 matching bases. CDR1 and CDR2 (germline): SGHAT, FQNNGV. V shed 4 bases and J shed 2 bases, with 8 bases lying between them. There are 13 residues in the CDR3. The CDR3 sequence: CASSSQGNTEAFF. The CDR3 DNA reads TGTGCCAGCAGCTCCCAGGGTAACACTGAAGCTTTCTTT.

This clone was observed once. V is TRBV6-1 and J is TRBJ1-3; no clear D. The CDR3 runs to 13 residues. Germline lookup yields CDR1 MNHNS and CDR2 SASEGT. V was cut by 6 bases and J by 2 bases, with 8 bases left in between. CDR3 nucleotides: TGTGCCAGCAGGGGAAGTCCTGGAAACACCATATATTTT. Translation: CASRGSPGNTIYF.

The chain carries TRBV7-2 and TRBJ2-3; TRBD1 aligns across 7 bases. This CDR3 is built from 12 residues. The germline CDR1 and CDR2 sequences are SGHTA and FQGNSA. Germline trimming cut 5 bases from V and 10 bases from J; bases unmatched to any gene: 6. The CDR3 nucleotides are TGTGCCAGCAGCAACACACAGGGGCCGCAGTATTTT. It encodes CASSNTQGPQYF.

The chain uses TRBV4-2 and TRBJ1-4; D is unresolved. In germline, CDR1 is LGHNA, CDR2 YNFKEQ. V dropped 4 bases and J dropped 0 bases, with 6 bases sitting between them. The CDR3 runs to 14 residues. The CDR3 loop reads CASSPVATNEKLFF. The CDR3 DNA reads as TGTGCCAGCAGCCCAGTGGCAACTAATGAAAAACTGTTTTTT.

This chain connects TRBV9 to TRBJ2-5; possibly TRBD1 or TRBD2 for D (6 bases each). Trimming cost V 3 bases and J 5 bases, with 20 bases left between them. The CDR3 length is 16 residues. Germline lookup yields CDR1 SGDLS and CDR2 YYNGEE. In DNA, the CDR3 is TGTGCCAGCAGCGAGAGTCCTGGGGGGCGGTCGGAGACCCAGTACTTC. Protein product: CASSESPGGRSETQYF.

This chain uses TRBV5-1 with TRBJ1-2; 7 bases line up with TRBD1. Germline V gene sequence: CDR1 SGHRS, CDR2 YFSETQ. This CDR3 has 14 residues. With V trimmed by 0 bases and J by 4 bases, 3 bases remained unmatched. CDR3 nucleotides: TGCGCCAGCAGCTTGGGGGACAGCGGCTATGGCTACACCTTC. Amino acids: CASSLGDSGYGYTF.

The chain combines TRBV6-4 with TRBJ1-4; D unclear. V was trimmed by 4 bases and J by 7 bases, leaving 10 bases between them. Germline loops: CDR1 MRHNA, CDR2 SNTAGT. The CDR3 spans 13 residues. The CDR3 protein is CASSVNPGEKLFF. The DNA of the CDR3 is TGTGCCAGCAGTGTAAACCCAGGTGAAAAACTGTTTTTT.